One T cell receptor (beta chain) is described in this entry. At the DNA level, this CDR3 is encoded by other sequences in the same sample as well. This entry belongs to a study of blood T cell repertoires in COVID-19. The ends were cut back, 0 bases at V and 0 bases at J, with 9 bases in the middle. The length of the CDR3 is 15 residues. CDR1 and CDR2 (germline): SGDLS, YYNGEE. Clones were sequenced by immunoSEQ multiplex PCR, and TCRdb holds only the in-frame ones, with some missing. The sample yields roughly 260,000 clones, 75% to 95% seen once. Source material: PBMCs or T cells enriched from blood (not recorded which). The chain joins TRBV9 to TRBJ1-2; tentative D call: TRBD1 (6 bases). This TCR derives from a woman younger than 30 who had recovered from COVID-19. The CDR3 nucleotides read TGTGCCAGCAGCGTAGCGGACAGCGCTAACTATGGCTACACCTTC. It translates to CASSVADSANYGYTF.